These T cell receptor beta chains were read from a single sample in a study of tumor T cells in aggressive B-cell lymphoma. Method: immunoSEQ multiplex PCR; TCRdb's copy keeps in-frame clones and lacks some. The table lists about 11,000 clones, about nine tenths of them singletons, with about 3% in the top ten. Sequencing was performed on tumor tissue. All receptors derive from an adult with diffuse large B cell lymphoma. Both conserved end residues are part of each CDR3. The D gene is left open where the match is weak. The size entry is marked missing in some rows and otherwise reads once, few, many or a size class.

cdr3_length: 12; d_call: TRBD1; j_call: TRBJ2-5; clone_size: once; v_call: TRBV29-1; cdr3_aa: CSAERTGETQYF; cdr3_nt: TGCAGCGCCGAAAGGACAGGGGAGACCCAGTACTTC
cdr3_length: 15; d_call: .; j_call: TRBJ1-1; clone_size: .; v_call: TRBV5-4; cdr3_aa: CASSLEPGVNTEAFF; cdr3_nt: TGTGCCAGCAGCTTGGAGCCGGGGGTGAACACTGAAGCTTTCTTT
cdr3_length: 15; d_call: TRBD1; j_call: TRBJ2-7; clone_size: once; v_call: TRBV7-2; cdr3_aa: CASSYSRTGGYEQYF; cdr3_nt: TGTGCCAGCAGCTATTCTAGGACAGGGGGCTACGAGCAGTACTTC
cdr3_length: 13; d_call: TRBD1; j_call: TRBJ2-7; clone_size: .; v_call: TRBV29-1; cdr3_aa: CSVEEQGGYEQYF; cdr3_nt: TGCAGCGTTGAAGAACAGGGGGGCTACGAGCAGTACTTC
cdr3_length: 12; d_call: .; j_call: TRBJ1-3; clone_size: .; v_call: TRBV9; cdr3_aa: CASRGAGNTIYF; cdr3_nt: TGTGCCAGCCGCGGGGCCGGAAACACCATATATTTT
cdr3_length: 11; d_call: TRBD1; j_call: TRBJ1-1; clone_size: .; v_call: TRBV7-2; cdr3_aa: CASSLGGQGFF; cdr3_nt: TGTGCCAGCAGCTTAGGGGGACAGGGGTTCTTT
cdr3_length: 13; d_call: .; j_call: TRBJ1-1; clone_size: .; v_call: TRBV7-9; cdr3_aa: CASSLNDETEAFF; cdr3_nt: TGTGCCAGCAGCTTAAATGATGAGACTGAAGCTTTCTTT
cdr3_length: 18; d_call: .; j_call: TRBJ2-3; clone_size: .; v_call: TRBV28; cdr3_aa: CASSLILETGIGTDTQYF; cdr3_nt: TGTGCCAGCAGTTTAATCCTGGAGACGGGAATAGGGACAGATACGCAGTATTTT
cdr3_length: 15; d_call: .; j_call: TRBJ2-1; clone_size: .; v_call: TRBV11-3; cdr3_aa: CASSSDGGPAREQFF; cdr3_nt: TGTGCCAGCAGCTCAGATGGAGGGCCCGCCCGTGAGCAGTTCTTC
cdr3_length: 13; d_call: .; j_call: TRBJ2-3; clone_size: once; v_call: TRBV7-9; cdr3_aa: CASSLERRDTQYF; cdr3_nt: TGTGCCAGCAGCTTAGAACGGCGGGATACGCAGTATTTT
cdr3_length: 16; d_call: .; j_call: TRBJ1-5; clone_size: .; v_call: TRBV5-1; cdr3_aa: CASSPHGGSSNQPQHF; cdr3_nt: TGCGCCAGCAGCCCACATGGGGGGAGTAGCAATCAGCCCCAGCATTTT
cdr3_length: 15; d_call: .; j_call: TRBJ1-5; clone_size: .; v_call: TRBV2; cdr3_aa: CASSSGTSGNQPQHF; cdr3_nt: TGTGCCAGCAGTTCCGGGACATCTGGCAATCAGCCCCAGCATTTT
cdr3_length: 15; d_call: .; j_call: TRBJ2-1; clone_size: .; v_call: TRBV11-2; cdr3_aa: CASSSRAGTGNEQFF; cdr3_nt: TGTGCCAGCAGCTCCCGGGCGGGGACGGGCAATGAGCAGTTCTTC
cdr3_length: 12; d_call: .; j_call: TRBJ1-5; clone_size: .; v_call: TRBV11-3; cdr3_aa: CASSLETGPQHF; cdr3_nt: TGTGCCAGCAGCTTAGAAACGGGGCCCCAGCATTTT
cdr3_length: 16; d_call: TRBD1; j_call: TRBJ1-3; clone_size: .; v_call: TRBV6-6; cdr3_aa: CASTHGDRPSGNTIYF; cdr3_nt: TGTGCCAGCACCCACGGGGACAGACCCTCTGGAAACACCATATATTTT